A single sample gave rise to the 6 T cell receptor beta chains below, sequenced in a study of blood T cell repertoires in COVID-19. TCRdb's table, derived via immunoSEQ multiplex PCR, lists solely in-frame clones and lacks some. Of 43,000 or so clones listed, about nine tenths are singletons. Sequencing was carried out using peripheral blood. Receptor source: a woman older than 75 with active COVID-19.

This chain links TRBV4-1 with TRBJ2-1; D gene uncertain. V lost 1 base, J lost 3 bases, and 4 bases lay in between. In germline, CDR1 is MGHRA, CDR2 YSYEKL. This CDR3 is 13 amino acids long. CDR3 residues: CASSQAYYNEQFF. The CDR3 coding sequence is TGCGCCAGCAGCCAAGCTTACTACAATGAGCAGTTCTTC.

V gene TRBV28 combines with J gene TRBJ2-2, with TRBD2 matching over 11 bases. The trim removed 7 bases at V and 2 bases at J, leaving 9 bases unmatched. Germline V CDR1 and CDR2: MDHEN, SYDVKM. The CDR3 has 17 amino acids. In DNA form, the CDR3 reads TGTGCCAGCACCTGGGGTAGCGGGGGGGTAAACACCGGGGAGCTGTTTTTT. It is translated as CASTWGSGGVNTGELFF. Full variable domain (remainder filled in from reference TRBV28 and TRBJ2-2): DVKVTQSSRYLVKRTGEKVFLECVQDMDHENMFWYRQDPGLGLRLIYFSYDVKMKEKGDIPEGYSVSREKKERFSLILESASTNQTSMYLCASTWGSGGVNTGELFFGEGSRLTVL.

V is TRBV7-2 and J is TRBJ1-1, with a weak D call TRBD1 (5 bases). Trimming left V 5 bases short and J 7 bases short, with 11 bases between. Germline V gives CDR1 SGHTA, CDR2 FQGNSA. The CDR3 spans 12 residues. CDR3 sequence reads: CASSPGHSEAFF. The DNA for the CDR3 is TGTGCCAGCAGCCCAGGACACAGTGAAGCTTTCTTT.

The rearrangement joins TRBV30 to TRBJ2-1; TRBD2 matches 7 bases. Germline loops: CDR1 GTSNPN, CDR2 SVGIG (reference sequence). V shed 1 base, J shed 7 bases, and the junction held 7 bases outside the gene matches. The CDR3 contains 14 residues. The CDR3 DNA is TGTGCCTGGAGTGGGGGGGGGAAGACGAATGAGCAGTTCTTC. Amino acid sequence: CAWSGGGKTNEQFF. Full variable domain (missing parts from reference TRBV30 and TRBJ2-1): SQTIHQWPATLVQPVGSPLSLECTVEGTSNPNLYWYRQAAGRGLQLLFYSVGIGQISSEVPQNLSASRPQDRQFILSSKKLLLSDSGFYLCAWSGGGKTNEQFFGPGTRLTVL.

In its sample, this clone was seen once. The chain carries TRBV24-1 and TRBJ2-5; 10 bases fit TRBD2. The CDR3 loop spans 16 amino acids. With V trimmed by 4 bases and J by 3 bases, 7 bases remained unmatched. Germline values: CDR1 KGHDR, CDR2 SFDVKD. DNA for the CDR3: TGTGCCACCAGTGAAGCCCAGCGGGGGGGGAAAGAGACCCAGTACTTC. Translated, it gives CATSEAQRGGKETQYF.

V gene TRBV4-2 combines with J gene TRBJ1-5, with D perhaps TRBD1 (5 bases). Germline lookup yields CDR1 LGHNA and CDR2 YNFKEQ. The CDR3 totals 14 residues. The ends were cut back, 7 bases at V and 1 base at J, with 11 bases in the middle. The CDR3 here is CASNGGSSNQPQHF. CDR3 DNA sequence: TGTGCCAGCAATGGGGGGTCCAGCAATCAGCCCCAGCATTTT.